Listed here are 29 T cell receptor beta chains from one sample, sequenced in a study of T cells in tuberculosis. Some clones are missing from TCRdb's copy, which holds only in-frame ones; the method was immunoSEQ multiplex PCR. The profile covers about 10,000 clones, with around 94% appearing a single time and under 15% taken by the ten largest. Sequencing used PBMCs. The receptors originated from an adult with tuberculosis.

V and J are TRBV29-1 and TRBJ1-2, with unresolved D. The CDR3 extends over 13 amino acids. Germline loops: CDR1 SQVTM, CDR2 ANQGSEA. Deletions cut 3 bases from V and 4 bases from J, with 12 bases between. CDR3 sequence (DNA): TGCAGCGTTGAGCGGGATTCGGGCTATGGCTACACCTTC. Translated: CSVERDSGYGYTF.

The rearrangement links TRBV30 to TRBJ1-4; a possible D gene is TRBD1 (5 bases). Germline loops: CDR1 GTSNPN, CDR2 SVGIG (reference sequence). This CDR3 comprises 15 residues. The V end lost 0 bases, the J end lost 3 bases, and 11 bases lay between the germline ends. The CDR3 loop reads CAWSVGGSSNEKLFF. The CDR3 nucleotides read TGTGCCTGGAGTGTGGGGGGGTCCTCTAATGAAAAACTGTTTTTT.

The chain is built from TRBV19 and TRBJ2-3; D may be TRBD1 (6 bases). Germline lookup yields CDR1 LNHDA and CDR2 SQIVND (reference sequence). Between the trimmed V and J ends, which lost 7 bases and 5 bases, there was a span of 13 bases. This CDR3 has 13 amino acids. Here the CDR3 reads CASKSGAGDTQYF. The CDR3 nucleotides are TGTGCCAGTAAGTCAGGGGCCGGAGATACGCAGTATTTT.

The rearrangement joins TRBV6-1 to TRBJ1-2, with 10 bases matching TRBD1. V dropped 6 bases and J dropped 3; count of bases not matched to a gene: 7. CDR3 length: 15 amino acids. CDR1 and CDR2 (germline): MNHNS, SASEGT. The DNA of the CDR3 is TGTGCCAGCAGGCGAGACAGGGGGCAATACTATGGCTACACCTTC. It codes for CASRRDRGQYYGYTF.

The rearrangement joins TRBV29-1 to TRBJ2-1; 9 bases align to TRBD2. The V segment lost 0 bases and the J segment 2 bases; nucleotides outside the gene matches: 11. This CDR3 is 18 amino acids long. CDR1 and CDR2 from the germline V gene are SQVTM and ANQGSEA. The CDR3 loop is CSVEERQRAGGPYNEQFF. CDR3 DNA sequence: TGCAGCGTTGAAGAAAGACAGAGAGCGGGAGGCCCCTACAATGAGCAGTTCTTC.

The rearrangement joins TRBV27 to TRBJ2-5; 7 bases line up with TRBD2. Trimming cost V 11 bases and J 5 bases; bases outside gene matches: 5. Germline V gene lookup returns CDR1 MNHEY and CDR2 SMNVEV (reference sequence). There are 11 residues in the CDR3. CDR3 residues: CASGGWETQYF. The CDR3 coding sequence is TGTGCCTCGGGGGGTTGGGAGACCCAGTACTTC.

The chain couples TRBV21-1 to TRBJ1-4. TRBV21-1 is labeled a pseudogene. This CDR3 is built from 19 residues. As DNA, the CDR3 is TGTGCCAGCAGCAAAGCGTGGAGAGAGGGGAGGGGTTGGAATGAAAAACTGTTTTTT. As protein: CASSKAWREGRGWNEKLFF.

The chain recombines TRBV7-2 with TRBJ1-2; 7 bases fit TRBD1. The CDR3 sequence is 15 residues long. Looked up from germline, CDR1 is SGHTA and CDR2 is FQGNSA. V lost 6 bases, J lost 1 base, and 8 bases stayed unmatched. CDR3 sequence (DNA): TGTGCCAGCAGATATCCAGGACAGGTTAACTATGGCTACACCTTC. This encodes CASRYPGQVNYGYTF.

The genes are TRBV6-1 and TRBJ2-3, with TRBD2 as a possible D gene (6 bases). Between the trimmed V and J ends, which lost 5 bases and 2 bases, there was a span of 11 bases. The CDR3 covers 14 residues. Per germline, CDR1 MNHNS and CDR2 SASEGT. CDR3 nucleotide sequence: TGTGCCAGCAGTAAGGGACTTGCCACAGATACGCAGTATTTT. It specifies CASSKGLATDTQYF.

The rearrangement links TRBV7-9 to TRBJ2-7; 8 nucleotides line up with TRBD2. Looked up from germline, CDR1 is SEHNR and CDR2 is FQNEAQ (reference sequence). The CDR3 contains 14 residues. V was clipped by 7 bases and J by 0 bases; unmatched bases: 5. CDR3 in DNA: TGTGCCAGCACCCGGGGGGGGCTCTCCTACGAGCAGTACTTC. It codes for CASTRGGLSYEQYF.

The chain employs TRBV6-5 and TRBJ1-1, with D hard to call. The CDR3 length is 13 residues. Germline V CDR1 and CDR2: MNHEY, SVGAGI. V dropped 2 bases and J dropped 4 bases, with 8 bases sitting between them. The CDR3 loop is CASSYGRATEAFF. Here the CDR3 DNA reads TGTGCCAGCAGTTACGGGAGAGCCACTGAAGCTTTCTTT.

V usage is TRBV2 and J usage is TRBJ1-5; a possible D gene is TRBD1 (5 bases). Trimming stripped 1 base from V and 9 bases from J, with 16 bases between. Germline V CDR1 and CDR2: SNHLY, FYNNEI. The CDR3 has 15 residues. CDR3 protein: CASSEDGWYGGPQHF. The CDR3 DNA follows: TGTGCCAGCAGTGAAGATGGCTGGTACGGGGGGCCCCAGCATTTT.

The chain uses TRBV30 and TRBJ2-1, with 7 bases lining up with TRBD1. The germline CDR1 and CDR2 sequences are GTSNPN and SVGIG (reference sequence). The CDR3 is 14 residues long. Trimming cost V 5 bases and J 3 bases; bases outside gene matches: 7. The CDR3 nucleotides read TGTGCCTGGGAACCCGGGACAGACTACAATGAGCAGTTCTTC. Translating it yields CAWEPGTDYNEQFF.

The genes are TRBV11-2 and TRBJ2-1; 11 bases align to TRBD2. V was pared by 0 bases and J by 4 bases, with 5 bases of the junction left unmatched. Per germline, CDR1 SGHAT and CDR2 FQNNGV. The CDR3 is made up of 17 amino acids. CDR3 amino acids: CASSLDLAGGPYNEQFF. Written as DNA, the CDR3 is TGTGCCAGCAGCTTAGATCTAGCGGGGGGCCCTTACAATGAGCAGTTCTTC.

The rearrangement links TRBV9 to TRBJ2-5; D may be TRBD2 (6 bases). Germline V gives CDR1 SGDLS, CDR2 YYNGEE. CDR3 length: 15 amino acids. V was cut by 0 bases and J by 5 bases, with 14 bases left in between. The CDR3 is CASSVAGAGGETQYF. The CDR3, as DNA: TGTGCCAGCAGCGTAGCCGGCGCCGGAGGGGAGACCCAGTACTTC. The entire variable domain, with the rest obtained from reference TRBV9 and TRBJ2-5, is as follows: DSGVTQTPKHLITATGQRVTLRCSPRSGDLSVYWYQQSLDQGLQFLIQYYNGEERAKGNILERFSAQQFPDLHSELNLSSLELGDSALYFCASSVAGAGGETQYFGPGTRLLVL.

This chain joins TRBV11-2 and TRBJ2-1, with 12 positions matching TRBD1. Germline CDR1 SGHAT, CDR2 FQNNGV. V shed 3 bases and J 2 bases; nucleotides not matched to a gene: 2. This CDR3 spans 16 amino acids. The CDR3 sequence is CASSLGQGAAYNEQFF. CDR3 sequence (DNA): TGTGCCAGCAGCTTGGGACAGGGGGCGGCCTACAATGAGCAGTTCTTC.

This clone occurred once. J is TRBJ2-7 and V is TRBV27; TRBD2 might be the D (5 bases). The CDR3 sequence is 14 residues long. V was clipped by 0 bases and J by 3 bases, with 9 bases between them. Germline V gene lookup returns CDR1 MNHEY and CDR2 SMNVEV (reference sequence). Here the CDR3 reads CASSLSSGNYEQYF. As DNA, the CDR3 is TGTGCCAGCAGTTTATCGAGCGGTAACTACGAGCAGTACTTC.

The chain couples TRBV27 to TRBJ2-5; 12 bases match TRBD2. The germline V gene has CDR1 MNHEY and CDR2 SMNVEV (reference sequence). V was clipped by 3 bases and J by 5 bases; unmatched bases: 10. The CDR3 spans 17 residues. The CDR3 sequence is CASSFRHTSGGSETQYF. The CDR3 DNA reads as TGTGCCAGCAGTTTCCGCCATACTAGCGGGGGGTCTGAGACCCAGTACTTC.

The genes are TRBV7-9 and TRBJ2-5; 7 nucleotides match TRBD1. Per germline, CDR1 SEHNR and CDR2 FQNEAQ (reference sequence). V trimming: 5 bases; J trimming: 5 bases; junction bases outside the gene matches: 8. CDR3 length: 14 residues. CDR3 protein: CASSLQGVSETQYF. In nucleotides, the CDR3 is TGTGCCAGCAGCCTGCAGGGGGTCAGCGAGACCCAGTACTTC.

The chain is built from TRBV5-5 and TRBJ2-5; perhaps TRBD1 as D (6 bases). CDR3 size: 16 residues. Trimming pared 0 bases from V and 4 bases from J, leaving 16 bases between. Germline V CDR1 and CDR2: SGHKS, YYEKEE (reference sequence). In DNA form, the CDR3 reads TGTGCCAGCAGCTTGGCCCTTATGGCAGGGGTAGAGACCCAGTACTTC. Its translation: CASSLALMAGVETQYF.

The CDR3 bases are TGCGCCAGCAGCCGACCGGGACAGAGGTCCTACAATGAGCAGTTCTTC. Translated: CASSRPGQRSYNEQFF. The chain joins TRBV4-1 to TRBJ2-1, with 7 bases aligning to TRBD1. The CDR3 spans 16 residues. Germline CDR1 MGHRA, CDR2 YSYEKL. Trimming took 4 bases from V and 1 from J; bases not matched to a gene: 7.

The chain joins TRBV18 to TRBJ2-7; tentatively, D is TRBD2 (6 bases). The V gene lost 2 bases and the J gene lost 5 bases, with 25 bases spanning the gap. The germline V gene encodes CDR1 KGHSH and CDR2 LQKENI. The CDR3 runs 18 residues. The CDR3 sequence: CASSPNSGGGGLRDEQYF. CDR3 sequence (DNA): TGTGCCAGCTCACCAAACTCGGGCGGCGGAGGGCTCCGTGACGAGCAGTACTTC.

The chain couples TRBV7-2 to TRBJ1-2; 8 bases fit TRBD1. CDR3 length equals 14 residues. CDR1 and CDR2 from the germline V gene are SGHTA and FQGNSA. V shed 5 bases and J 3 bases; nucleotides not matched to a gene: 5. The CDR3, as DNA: TGTGCCAGCAGCCCGGGACAGGCTGACTATGGCTACACCTTC. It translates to CASSPGQADYGYTF. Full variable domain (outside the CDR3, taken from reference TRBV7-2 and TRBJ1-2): GAGVSQSPSNKVTEKGKDVELRCDPISGHTALYWYRQSLGQGLEFLIYFQGNSAPDKSGLPSDRFSAERTGGSVSTLTIQRTQQEDSAVYLCASSPGQADYGYTFGSGTRLTVV.

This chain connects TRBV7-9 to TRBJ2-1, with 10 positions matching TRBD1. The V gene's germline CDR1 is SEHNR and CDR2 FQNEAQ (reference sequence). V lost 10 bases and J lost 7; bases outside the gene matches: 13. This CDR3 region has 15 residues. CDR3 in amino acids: CATAHRDRGGNEQFF. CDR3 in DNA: TGTGCCACCGCTCACCGGGACAGGGGAGGGAATGAGCAGTTCTTC. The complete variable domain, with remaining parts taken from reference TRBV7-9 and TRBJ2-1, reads DTGVSQNPRHKITKRGQNVTFRCDPISEHNRLYWYRQTLGQGPEFLTYFQNEAQLEKSRLLSDRFSAERPKGSFSTLEIQRTEQGDSAMYLCATAHRDRGGNEQFFGPGTRLTVL.

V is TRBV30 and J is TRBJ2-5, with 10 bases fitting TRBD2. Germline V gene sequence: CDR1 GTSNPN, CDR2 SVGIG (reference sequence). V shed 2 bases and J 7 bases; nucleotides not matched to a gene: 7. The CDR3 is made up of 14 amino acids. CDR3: CAWSPTSGTGTQYF. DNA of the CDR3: TGTGCCTGGAGTCCTACTAGCGGGACCGGGACCCAGTACTTC.

The CDR3 loop reads CAINRGSGANVLTF. For the CDR3, the DNA is TGTGCCATCAACCGGGGCTCTGGGGCCAACGTCCTGACTTTC. V and J are TRBV10-3 and TRBJ2-6, with D possibly TRBD2 on 5 matching bases. Germline V CDR1 and CDR2: ENHRY, SYGVKD. This CDR3 is built from 14 residues. V was pared by 7 bases and J by 0 bases, with 7 bases between.

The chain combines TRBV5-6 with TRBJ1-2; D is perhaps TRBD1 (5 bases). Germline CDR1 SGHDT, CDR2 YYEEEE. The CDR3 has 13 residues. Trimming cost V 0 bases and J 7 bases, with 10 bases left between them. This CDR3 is CASSLGRDFGYTF. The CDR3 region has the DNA TGTGCCAGCAGCTTGGGAAGGGACTTTGGCTACACCTTC.

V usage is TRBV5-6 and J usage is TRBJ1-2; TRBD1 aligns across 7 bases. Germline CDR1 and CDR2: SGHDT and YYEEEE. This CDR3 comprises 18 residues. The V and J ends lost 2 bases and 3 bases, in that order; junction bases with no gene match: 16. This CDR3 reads CASSFIGRDRLEYYGYTF. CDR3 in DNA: TGTGCCAGCAGCTTTATCGGCCGGGACAGACTCGAGTACTATGGCTACACCTTC.

DNA for the CDR3: TGTGCCAGCAGCCACCTAAAGCGGGAGCAAGAGACCCAGTACTTC. As protein: CASSHLKREQETQYF. This sequence joins TRBV11-2 and TRBJ2-5, with 8 bases identical to TRBD2. CDR1 is SGHAT and CDR2 is FQNNGV in the germline V gene. CDR3 length: 15 amino acids. Trimming removed 5 bases from V and 2 bases from J; junction bases left unmatched: 7.